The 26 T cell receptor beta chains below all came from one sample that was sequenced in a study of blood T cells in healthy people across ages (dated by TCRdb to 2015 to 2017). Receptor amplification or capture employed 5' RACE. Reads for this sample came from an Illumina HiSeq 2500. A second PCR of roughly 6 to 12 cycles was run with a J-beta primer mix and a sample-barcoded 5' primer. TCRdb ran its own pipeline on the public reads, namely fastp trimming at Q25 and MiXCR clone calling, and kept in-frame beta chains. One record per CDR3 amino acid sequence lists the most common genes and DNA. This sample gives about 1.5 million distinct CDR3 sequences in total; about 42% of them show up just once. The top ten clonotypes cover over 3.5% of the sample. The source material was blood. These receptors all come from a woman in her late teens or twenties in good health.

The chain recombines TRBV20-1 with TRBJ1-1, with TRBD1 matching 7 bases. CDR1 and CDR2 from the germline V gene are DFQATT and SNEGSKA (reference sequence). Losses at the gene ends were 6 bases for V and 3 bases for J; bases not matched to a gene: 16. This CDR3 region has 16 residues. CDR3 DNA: TGCAGTGCCACCTCAACAGGGGCGGGGTCGTACACTGAAGCTTTCTTT. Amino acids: CSATSTGAGSYTEAFF.

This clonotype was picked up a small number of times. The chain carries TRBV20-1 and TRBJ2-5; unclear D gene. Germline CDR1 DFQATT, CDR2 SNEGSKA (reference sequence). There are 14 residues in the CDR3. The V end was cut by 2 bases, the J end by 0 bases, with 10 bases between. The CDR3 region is CSARSRLDQETQYF. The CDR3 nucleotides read TGCAGTGCTAGAAGCCGCCTGGACCAAGAGACCCAGTACTTC.

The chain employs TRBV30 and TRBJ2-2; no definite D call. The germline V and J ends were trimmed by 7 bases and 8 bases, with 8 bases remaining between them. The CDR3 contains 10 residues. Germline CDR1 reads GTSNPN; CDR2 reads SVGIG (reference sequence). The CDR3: CAFSEGELFF. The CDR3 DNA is TGTGCCTTCTCGGAGGGGGAGCTGTTTTTT.

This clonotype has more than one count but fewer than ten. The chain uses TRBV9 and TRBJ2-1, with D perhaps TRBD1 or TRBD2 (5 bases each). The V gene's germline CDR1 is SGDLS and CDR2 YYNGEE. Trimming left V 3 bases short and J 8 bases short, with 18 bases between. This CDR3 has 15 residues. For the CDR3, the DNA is TGTGCCAGCAGCGGAGGGGCAGGGAGTTTACATGAGCAGTTCTTC. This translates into CASSGGAGSLHEQFF.

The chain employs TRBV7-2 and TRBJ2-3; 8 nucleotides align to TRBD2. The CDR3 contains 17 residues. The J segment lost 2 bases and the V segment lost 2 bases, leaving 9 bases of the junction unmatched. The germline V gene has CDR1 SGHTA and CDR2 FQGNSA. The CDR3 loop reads CASSLNPAGVTTDTQYF. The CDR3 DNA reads TGTGCCAGCAGCTTAAACCCAGCGGGGGTTACCACAGATACGCAGTATTTT.

The CDR3 coding sequence is TGTGCCAGAACGGGACCCAGGGGCGCCGGGGAGCTGTTTTTT. As protein: CARTGPRGAGELFF. The V and J genes are TRBV21-1 and TRBJ2-2; TRBD1, the table's D call, was not compared with the DNA. TRBV21-1 is marked as a pseudogene. This CDR3 comprises 14 residues.

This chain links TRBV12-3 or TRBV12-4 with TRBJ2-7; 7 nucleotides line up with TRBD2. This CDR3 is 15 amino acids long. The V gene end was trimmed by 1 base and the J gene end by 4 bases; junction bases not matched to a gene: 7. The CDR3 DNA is TGTGCCAGCAGTTTAGGACTAGCAAACAATTACGAGCAGTACTTC. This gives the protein CASSLGLANNYEQYF.

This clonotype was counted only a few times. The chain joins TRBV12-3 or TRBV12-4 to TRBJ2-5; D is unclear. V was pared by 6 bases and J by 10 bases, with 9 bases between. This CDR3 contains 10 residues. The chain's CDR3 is CASRQRGQYF. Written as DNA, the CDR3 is TGTGCCAGCAGGCAACGTGGCCAGTACTTC.

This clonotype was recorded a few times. The CDR3: CATSRERNLRVEQFF. DNA of the CDR3: TGTGCCACCAGCAGAGAAAGGAATCTCAGGGTTGAGCAGTTCTTC. The chain combines TRBV15 with TRBJ2-1; the D gene is possibly TRBD1 (5 bases). Germline loops: CDR1 LNHNV, CDR2 YYDKDF (reference sequence). V was clipped by 0 bases and J by 9 bases, with 15 bases between them. There are 15 residues in the CDR3.

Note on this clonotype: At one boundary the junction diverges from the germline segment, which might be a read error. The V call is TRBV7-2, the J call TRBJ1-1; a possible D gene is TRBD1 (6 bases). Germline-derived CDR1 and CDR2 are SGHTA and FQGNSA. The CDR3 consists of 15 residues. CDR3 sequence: CASNLAGARLPEAFF. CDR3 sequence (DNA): TGTGCCAGCAACTTAGCAGGGGCCCGGCTCCCTGAAGCTTTCTTT. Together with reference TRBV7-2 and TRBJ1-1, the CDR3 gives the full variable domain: GAGVSQSPSNKVTEKGKDVELRCDPISGHTALYWYRQSLGQGLEFLIYFQGNSAPDKSGLPSDRFSAERTGGSVSTLTIQRTQQEDSAVYLCASNLAGARLPEAFFGQGTRLTVV.

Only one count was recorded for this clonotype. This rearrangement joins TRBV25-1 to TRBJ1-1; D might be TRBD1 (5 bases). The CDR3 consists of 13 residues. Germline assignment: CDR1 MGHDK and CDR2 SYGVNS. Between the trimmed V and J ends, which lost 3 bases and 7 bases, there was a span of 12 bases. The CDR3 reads CASSEQGKYEAFF. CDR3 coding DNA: TGTGCCAGCAGTGAGCAGGGAAAGTATGAAGCTTTCTTT.

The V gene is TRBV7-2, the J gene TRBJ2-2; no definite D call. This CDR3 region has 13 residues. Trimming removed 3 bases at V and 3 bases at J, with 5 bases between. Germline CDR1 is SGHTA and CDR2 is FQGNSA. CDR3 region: CASSFHDTGELFF. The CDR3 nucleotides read TGTGCCAGCAGCTTCCATGACACCGGGGAGCTGTTTTTT.

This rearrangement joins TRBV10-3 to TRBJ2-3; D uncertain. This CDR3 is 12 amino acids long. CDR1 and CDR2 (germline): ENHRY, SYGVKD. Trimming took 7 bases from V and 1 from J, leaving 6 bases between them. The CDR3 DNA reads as TGTGCCATCAAAACAGGCACAGATACGCAGTATTTT. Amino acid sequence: CAIKTGTDTQYF.

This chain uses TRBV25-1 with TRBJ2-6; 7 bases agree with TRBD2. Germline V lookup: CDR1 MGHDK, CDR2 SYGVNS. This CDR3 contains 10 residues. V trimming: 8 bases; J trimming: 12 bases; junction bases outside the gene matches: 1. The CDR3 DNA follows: TGTGCCAGCGGCGGGGGCGTCCTGACTTTC. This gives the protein CASGGGVLTF.

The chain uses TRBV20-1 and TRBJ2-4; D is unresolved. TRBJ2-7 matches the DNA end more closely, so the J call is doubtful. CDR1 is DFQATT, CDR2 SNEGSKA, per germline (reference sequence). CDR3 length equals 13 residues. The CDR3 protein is CSASVREDYEQYF. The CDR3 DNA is TGCAGTGCCTCGGTCCGTGAAGACTACGAGCAGTACTTC.

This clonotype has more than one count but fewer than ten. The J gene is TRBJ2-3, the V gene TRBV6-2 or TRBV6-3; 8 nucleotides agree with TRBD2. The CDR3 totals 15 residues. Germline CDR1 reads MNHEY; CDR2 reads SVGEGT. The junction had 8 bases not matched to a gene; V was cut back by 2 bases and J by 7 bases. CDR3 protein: CASSYTSGSIYTQYF. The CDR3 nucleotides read TGTGCCAGCAGTTACACAAGCGGGAGTATCTATACGCAGTATTTT.

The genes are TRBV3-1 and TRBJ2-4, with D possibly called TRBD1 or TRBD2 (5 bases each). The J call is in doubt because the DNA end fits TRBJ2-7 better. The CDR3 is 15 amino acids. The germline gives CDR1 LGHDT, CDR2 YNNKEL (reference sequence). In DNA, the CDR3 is TGTGCCAGCAGCTCGCCGGGACGGAAAACCTACGAGCAGTACTTC. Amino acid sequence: CASSSPGRKTYEQYF.

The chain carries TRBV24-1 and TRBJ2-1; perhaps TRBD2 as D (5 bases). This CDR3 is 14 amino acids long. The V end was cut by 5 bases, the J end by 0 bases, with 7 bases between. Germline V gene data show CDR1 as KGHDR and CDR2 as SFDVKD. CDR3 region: CATSAGSSYNEQFF. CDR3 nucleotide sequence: TGTGCCACCAGTGCGGGGAGCTCCTACAATGAGCAGTTCTTC.

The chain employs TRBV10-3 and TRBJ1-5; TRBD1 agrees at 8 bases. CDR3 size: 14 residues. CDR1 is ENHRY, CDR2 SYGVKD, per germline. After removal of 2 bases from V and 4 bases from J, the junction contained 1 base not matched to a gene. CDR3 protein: CAISEGDRNQPQHF. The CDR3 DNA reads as TGTGCCATCAGTGAGGGGGACAGGAATCAGCCCCAGCATTTT.

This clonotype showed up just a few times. The CDR3 reads CASSQIGISSYEQYF. In DNA, the CDR3 is TGTGCCAGCAGCCAAATAGGGATTAGCTCCTACGAGCAGTACTTC. The rearrangement links TRBV4-2 to TRBJ2-7; D unclear. The germline CDR1 and CDR2 sequences are LGHNA and YNFKEQ. V was cut by 2 bases and J by 0 bases, with 11 bases left in between. The CDR3 runs to 15 residues.

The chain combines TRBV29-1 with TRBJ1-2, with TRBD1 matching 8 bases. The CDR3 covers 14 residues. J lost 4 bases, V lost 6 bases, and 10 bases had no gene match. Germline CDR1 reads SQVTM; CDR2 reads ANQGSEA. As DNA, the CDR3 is TGCAGCGTCCTATCGACAGGGGATAGCTATGGCTACACCTTC. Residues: CSVLSTGDSYGYTF.

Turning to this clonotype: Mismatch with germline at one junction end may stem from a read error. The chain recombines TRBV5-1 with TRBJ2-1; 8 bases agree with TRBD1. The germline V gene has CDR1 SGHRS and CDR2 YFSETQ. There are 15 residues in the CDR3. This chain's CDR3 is CANSTDRDPYNEQFF. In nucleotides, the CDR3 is TGCGCCAACAGCACGGACAGGGACCCCTACAATGAGCAGTTCTTC.

CDR3 DNA sequence: TGTGCCAGCAGACCCGGGCCAAGAAACATTCAGTACTTC. It yields the protein CASRPGPRNIQYF. The chain has TRBV28 and TRBJ2-4; D ambiguous. Germline values: CDR1 MDHEN, CDR2 SYDVKM. This CDR3 has 13 amino acids. V was trimmed by 6 bases and J by 6 bases, leaving 12 bases between them.

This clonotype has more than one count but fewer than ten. Here the CDR3 reads CATRGGYYGYTF. The CDR3 bases are TGTGCCACCAGGGGCGGATACTATGGCTACACCTTC. The chain recombines TRBV6-5 with TRBJ1-2, with a tentative D call TRBD1 (6 bases). The germline V and J ends were trimmed by 10 bases and 3 bases, with 12 bases remaining between them. Germline values: CDR1 MNHEY, CDR2 SVGAGI. CDR3 length: 12 residues.

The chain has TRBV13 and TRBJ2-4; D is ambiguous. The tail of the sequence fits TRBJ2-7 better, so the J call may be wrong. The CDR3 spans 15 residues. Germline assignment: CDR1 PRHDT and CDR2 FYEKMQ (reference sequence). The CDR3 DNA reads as TGTGCCAGCAGCTTAGCCCTAAGCCCGGTTGTCGAGCAGTACTTC. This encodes CASSLALSPVVEQYF.

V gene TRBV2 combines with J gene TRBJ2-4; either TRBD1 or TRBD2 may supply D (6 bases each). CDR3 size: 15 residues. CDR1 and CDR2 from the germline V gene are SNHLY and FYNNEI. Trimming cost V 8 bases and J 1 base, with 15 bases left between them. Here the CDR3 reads CASYEEGGAKNIQYF. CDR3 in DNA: TGTGCCAGCTACGAAGAGGGGGGCGCCAAAAACATTCAGTACTTC.